These T cell receptor beta chains were read from a single sample in a study of blood T cell repertoires in COVID-19. Assay: immunoSEQ multiplex PCR; the TCRdb copy retains only in-frame clones and omits some. The sample holds 200,000 to 250,000 clones; around nine tenths are singletons and the top ten take approximately 2%. Sequencing was done on a sample of PBMCs or T cells enriched from blood (not recorded which). The receptors shown here come from a woman aged 18-35 years who had recovered from COVID-19. Each CDR3 is given with its conserved first and last residue. D genes are given only for firm matches. Only some rows state a clone size, as once, few, many or a class for expanded clones.

V	D	J	size	length	DNA	CDR3
TRBV6-5	TRBD1	TRBJ1-5	-	13	TGTGCCAGCAGTAGGGACAGGGGGCAGCCCCAGCATTTT	CASSRDRGQPQHF
TRBV9	-	TRBJ1-1	few	12	TGTGCCAGCAGCGTAGCGGGAGGTCAGTCTTTCTTT	CASSVAGGQSFF
TRBV5-1	-	TRBJ2-2	few	15	TGCGCCAGCAGTCATATCCGAGGGGGTACCGGGGAGCTGTTTTTT	CASSHIRGGTGELFF
TRBV5-6	-	TRBJ2-3	once	15	TGTGCCAGCAGCTCCTTTACATCAAGCACAGATACGCAGTATTTT	CASSSFTSSTDTQYF
TRBV27	TRBD2	TRBJ2-7	-	13	TGTGCCAGCGGTGATAGCGGGATGGGCGAGCAGTACTTC	CASGDSGMGEQYF
TRBV25-1	-	TRBJ1-1	-	15	TGTGCCAGCAGTGGTTGGGACAATTTTGGCACTGAAGCTTTCTTT	CASSGWDNFGTEAFF
TRBV28	TRBD1	TRBJ1-2	-	13	TGTGCCAGCAGTTTAACAGGGGCCTCTGGCTACACCTTC	CASSLTGASGYTF
TRBV2	TRBD1	TRBJ1-2	-	13	TGTGCCAGCCACAGGGGCACCTACTATGGCTACACCTTC	CASHRGTYYGYTF
TRBV7-8	-	TRBJ2-1	-	14	TGTGCCAGCAGCTTACTAGGTAAAGCCAATGAGCAGTTCTTC	CASSLLGKANEQFF
TRBV27	TRBD1	TRBJ1-1	once	15	TGTGCCAGCAGAAGACAGGGGGCGGGGAACACTGAAGCTTTCTTT	CASRRQGAGNTEAFF
TRBV4-1	-	TRBJ2-1	-	16	TGCGCCAGCAGCCAGGAAAGACTGCGCTCCTACAATGAGCAGTTCTTC	CASSQERLRSYNEQFF
TRBV2	-	TRBJ1-2	few	13	TGTGCCAGCTTCGAGGGCATAAACTATGGCTACACCTTC	CASFEGINYGYTF
TRBV28	TRBD1	TRBJ1-4	-	12	TGTGCCAGCAGTTACAGGGGTCTGGAACTGTTTTTT	CASSYRGLELFF
TRBV4-1	TRBD1	TRBJ2-7	-	14	TGCGCCAGCAGCCAACCGGGACAGGGGTACGAGCAGTACTTC	CASSQPGQGYEQYF
TRBV20-1	-	TRBJ1-5	-	14	TGCAGTGCTAGTGGCGGGGCGGGGAATCAGCCCCAGCATTTT	CSASGGAGNQPQHF
TRBV4-2	-	TRBJ2-1	-	14	TGTGCCAGCAGCCAAGATGGTACTGTCAATGAGCAGTTCTTC	CASSQDGTVNEQFF
TRBV27	TRBD1	TRBJ1-2	-	16	TGTGCCGAGACACCGGACAGGGGACGTCCCTCCTATGGCTACACCTTC	CAETPDRGRPSYGYTF
TRBV29-1	-	TRBJ1-1	-	14	TGCAGCGTTGCGTTGGCGGGGGCCGGCACTGAAGCTTTCTTT	CSVALAGAGTEAFF
TRBV18	-	TRBJ1-5	-	14	TGTGCCAGCTCACCACAGGGGTTGGGTCAGCCCCAGCATTTT	CASSPQGLGQPQHF
TRBV28	-	TRBJ1-5	-	14	TGTGCCAGCAGTTTATCCAGGAGGGATCAGCCCCAGCATTTT	CASSLSRRDQPQHF
TRBV7-2	TRBD2	TRBJ2-1	once	15	TGTGCCAGCAGCTGGAGCGGGGGGGCCTACAATGAGCAGTTCTTC	CASSWSGGAYNEQFF
TRBV4-1	-	TRBJ2-2	-	18	TGCGCCAGCAGCCAAGATGAGGGTATAGATCTTCTCACCGGGGAGCTGTTTTTT	CASSQDEGIDLLTGELFF
TRBV21-1	-	TRBJ1-5	-	14	TGTGCCAGCAGCACGGGACAGGGTTACCAGCCCCAGCATTTT	CASSTGQGYQPQHF
TRBV7-3	-	TRBJ1-1	-	15	TGTGCCAGCAGCTTCGATGGGGATGGGAGTGCTGAAGCTTTCTTT	CASSFDGDGSAEAFF
TRBV3-1/TRBV3-2	-	TRBJ2-7	-	13	TGTGCCAGCAGCCAAGCTAGTTTCGACGAGCAGTACTTC	CASSQASFDEQYF
TRBV25-1	TRBD1	TRBJ1-2	-	14	TGTGCCAGCAGTAGTACAGGGGGCTACGGTGGCTACACCTTC	CASSSTGGYGGYTF
TRBV4-3	TRBD2	TRBJ2-3	few	18	TGCGCCAGCAGCCAAGATTACAGAAAGCGGGGGGATATAGATACGCAGTATTTT	CASSQDYRKRGDIDTQYF
TRBV5-1	TRBD1	TRBJ1-1	-	14	TGCGCCAGCAGCTCCCCGGACAGGGCGACTGAAGCTTTCTTT	CASSSPDRATEAFF